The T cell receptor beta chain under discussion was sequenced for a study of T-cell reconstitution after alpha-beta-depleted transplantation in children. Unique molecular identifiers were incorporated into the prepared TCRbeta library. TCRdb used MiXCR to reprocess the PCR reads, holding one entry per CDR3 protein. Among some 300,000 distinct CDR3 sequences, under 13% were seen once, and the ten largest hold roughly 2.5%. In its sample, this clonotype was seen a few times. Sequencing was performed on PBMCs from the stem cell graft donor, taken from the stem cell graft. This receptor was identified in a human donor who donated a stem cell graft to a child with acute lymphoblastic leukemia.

The CDR3 DNA reads as TGCGCCAGCAGCCAAGACGGGGGGCCAGAAAAACTGTTTTTT. This translates into CASSQDGGPEKLFF. The chain is built from TRBV4-3 and TRBJ1-4, with a weak D call TRBD1 (6 bases). This CDR3 comprises 14 residues. Trimming removed 0 bases at V and 8 bases at J, with 10 bases between. CDR1 and CDR2 (germline): LGHNA, YSLEER.